This entry lists 26 T cell receptor beta chains sequenced from one sample in a study of spatial heterogeneity in lung cancer. In TCRdb, the 5' RACE reads were re-called with MiXCR into one record per CDR3 protein. This table has tens of thousands of distinct CDR3 sequences, less than 9.5% appearing once. Time point of the sample: blood at routine non-recurrence follow-up after resection. Unsorted whole RNA from tumor, nontumor lung or frozen PBMC underwent sequencing. The material was PBMCs, obtained at follow-up. The source of these receptors is a female donor with early-stage non-small cell lung cancer.

This clonotype was seen many times. The chain has TRBV29-1 and TRBJ2-1, with 10 bases identical to TRBD1. Germline values: CDR1 SQVTM, CDR2 ANQGSEA. The ends lost 2 bases at V and 9 bases at J; junction bases unmatched: 4. This CDR3 region has 13 residues. CDR3 DNA sequence: TGCAGCGTTGAACGGGACAGGGGAGTTGAGCAGTTCTTC. This translates into CSVERDRGVEQFF.

In this sample, this clonotype turned up many times. CDR3 in DNA: TGCGCCAGCAGCTTGATAGGACTATTTGAGACCCAGTACTTC. Encoded protein: CASSLIGLFETQYF. The chain combines TRBV5-1 with TRBJ2-5; TRBD2 is a possible D gene (6 bases). The CDR3 loop spans 14 amino acids. CDR1 and CDR2 from the germline V gene are SGHRS and YFSETQ. Trimming shortened V by 1 base and J by 5 bases, and 12 bases separated the two germline ends.

This clonotype showed up many times. The chain joins TRBV10-3 to TRBJ2-3; possible D gene TRBD1, 6 bases. Germline CDR1 and CDR2: ENHRY and SYGVKD. This CDR3 contains 15 residues. With 0 bases removed from V and 1 base from J, the gap between germline ends came to 8 bases. This chain's CDR3 is CAISESGGGTDTQYF. CDR3 DNA: TGTGCCATCAGTGAGTCAGGGGGAGGCACAGATACGCAGTATTTT.

This clonotype has at least ten counts. The chain uses TRBV6-2 or TRBV6-3 and TRBJ2-3, with 11 bases that match TRBD2. The CDR3 spans 16 residues. Germline CDR1 reads MNHEY; CDR2 reads SVGEGT. With V trimmed by 6 bases and J by 4 bases, 9 bases remained unmatched. The CDR3 bases are TGTGCCAGCAGCCAGGCTAGCGGGGGGATTTCAGATACGCAGTATTTT. This codes for CASSQASGGISDTQYF.

CDR3 nucleotides: TGCAGTGCTAGAGATTCGGCGGGGGGGGCACTGGACGAGCAGTACTTC. Residues: CSARDSAGGALDEQYF. V gene TRBV20-1 combines with J gene TRBJ2-7; 9 bases are a match to TRBD2. This CDR3 has 16 residues. Losses at the gene ends were 0 bases for V and 5 bases for J; bases not matched to a gene: 11. Germline V gives CDR1 DFQATT, CDR2 SNEGSKA (reference sequence).

This clonotype was recorded many times. The gene calls are TRBV5-4 and TRBJ2-2; D may correspond to TRBD1 or TRBD2 (6 bases each). The CDR3 contains 17 residues. CDR1 SGHNT and CDR2 YYREEE come from the germline V gene (reference sequence). Between the trimmed V and J ends, which lost 3 bases and 4 bases, there was a span of 19 bases. The CDR3 sequence is CASSSPQRGRGTGELFF. The CDR3 DNA follows: TGTGCCAGCAGCTCCCCACAACGGGGGCGCGGCACCGGGGAGCTGTTTTTT.

This clonotype appeared many times. In nucleotides, the CDR3 is TGTGCCAGCAGTATCAACAGGGGTTACACTGAAGCTTTCTTT. Translation gives CASSINRGYTEAFF. The chain uses TRBV6-5 and TRBJ1-1; 7 nucleotides match TRBD1. The germline V gene encodes CDR1 MNHEY and CDR2 SVGAGI. The CDR3 has 14 amino acids. J gave up 3 bases and V 5 bases, and 6 bases lay outside the gene matches.

This clonotype has ten or more counts. This chain uses TRBV12-3 or TRBV12-4 with TRBJ1-2; 7 bases line up with TRBD1. The CDR3 sequence is 14 residues long. With V trimmed by 8 bases and J by 3 bases, 9 bases remained unmatched. DNA of the CDR3: TGTGCCAGCGTATTACAGGGGCCAGACTATGGCTACACCTTC. Protein sequence: CASVLQGPDYGYTF.

Only a few counts were recorded for this clonotype. This chain links TRBV12-3 or TRBV12-4 with TRBJ2-1; the D gene is possibly TRBD2 (5 bases). This CDR3 is 12 amino acids long. The V end lost 6 bases, the J end lost 7 bases, and 10 bases lay between the germline ends. The CDR3 coding sequence is TGTGCCAGCAGCCGGGATTGGAATGAGCAGTTCTTC. Its protein product is CASSRDWNEQFF.

This clonotype appeared many times. This chain joins TRBV7-3 and TRBJ1-5; 9 bases align to TRBD1. Trimming at V came to 0 bases and at J to 7 bases, leaving 4 bases not matched to a gene. The CDR3 totals 15 residues. CDR1 and CDR2 (germline): SGHTA, FQGTGA. CDR3 in amino acids: CASSLTGQGGQPQHF. The CDR3 DNA reads TGTGCCAGCAGCTTAACGGGACAGGGAGGCCAGCCCCAGCATTTT.

The chain recombines TRBV6-2 or TRBV6-3 with TRBJ2-7, with D perhaps given as TRBD1 or TRBD2 (5 bases each). The CDR3 totals 16 residues. CDR1 is MNHEY and CDR2 is SVGEGT in the germline V gene. The V end lost 7 bases, the J end lost 3 bases, and 22 bases lay between the germline ends. CDR3 DNA: TGTGCCAGCACCCCACACGGGGCAGGGAGCAGCTACGAGCAGTACTTC. This encodes CASTPHGAGSSYEQYF.

This clonotype showed up many times. The chain couples TRBV29-1 to TRBJ2-5, with 9 positions matching TRBD2. The CDR3 sequence is 16 residues long. The V and J ends lost 4 bases and 2 bases, in that order; junction bases with no gene match: 11. Germline lookup yields CDR1 SQVTM and CDR2 ANQGSEA. The CDR3 here is CSVVNPSGETQETQYF. In nucleotides, the CDR3 is TGCAGCGTTGTGAATCCTAGCGGGGAGACACAAGAGACCCAGTACTTC.

This clonotype was seen at least ten times. The chain couples TRBV20-1 to TRBJ1-1; 11 bases map to TRBD1. CDR3 length equals 15 residues. Germline CDR1 and CDR2: DFQATT and SNEGSKA (reference sequence). V was clipped by 0 bases and J by 10 bases; unmatched bases: 10. The CDR3 is CSAREPGTGGSLAFF. The CDR3 DNA sequence: TGCAGTGCTAGAGAGCCCGGGACAGGGGGTAGTTTAGCTTTCTTT.

This chain joins TRBV6-2 or TRBV6-3 and TRBJ2-5; 9 bases line up with TRBD2. The CDR3 loop spans 17 amino acids. V lost 6 bases and J lost 7; bases outside the gene matches: 18. Per the germline V gene, CDR1 is MNHEY and CDR2 is SVGEGT. The CDR3 sequence: CASRAEGAGGRRVTQYF. The CDR3 bases are TGTGCCAGCAGAGCGGAAGGCGCGGGGGGGCGTCGTGTGACCCAGTACTTC.

This clonotype was counted between two and nine times. The CDR3 nucleotides are TGTGCCAGCAGCCTCCTCGGCGGCGGTGAGCAGTTCTTC. Translated: CASSLLGGGEQFF. V usage is TRBV28 and J usage is TRBJ2-1; D remains unclear. Germline values: CDR1 MDHEN, CDR2 SYDVKM. The CDR3 is made up of 13 amino acids. The V and J ends lost 6 bases and 9 bases respectively, with 15 bases between them.

As regards this clonotype: One base away lies a much larger clone, so this may be a sequencing read error. This chain joins TRBV18 and TRBJ2-3; D is undetermined. Germline assignment: CDR1 KGHSH and CDR2 LQKENI. The CDR3 length is 11 residues. Trimming took 6 bases from V and 2 from J, leaving 3 bases between them. Here the CDR3 reads CASSNTDTQYF. The CDR3 DNA sequence: TGTGCCAGCTCGAACACAGATACGCAGTATTTT.

This clonotype was seen repeatedly, ten times or more. The genes are TRBV29-1 and TRBJ1-1; the D is unclear. This CDR3 is built from 12 residues. Germline V gives CDR1 SQVTM, CDR2 ANQGSEA. V gave up 7 bases and J gave up 0 bases, with 9 bases separating them. The CDR3 spells CSGGRMNTEAFF. CDR3 sequence (DNA): TGCAGCGGTGGCCGTATGAACACTGAAGCTTTCTTT.

This clonotype was seen a handful of times. This chain uses TRBV6-5 with TRBJ2-3, with TRBD2 identical over 10 bases. The J segment lost 2 bases and the V segment lost 1 base, leaving 9 bases of the junction unmatched. The V gene's germline CDR1 is MNHEY and CDR2 SVGAGI. The CDR3 covers 18 residues. The CDR3 reads CASSYYPGSGGPTDTQYF. CDR3 sequence (DNA): TGTGCCAGCAGTTACTACCCGGGTAGCGGGGGGCCCACAGATACGCAGTATTTT.

This clonotype was detected a few times. The rearrangement uses TRBV6-2 or TRBV6-3 and TRBJ2-1, with 11 nucleotides matching TRBD2. Germline V lookup: CDR1 MNHEY, CDR2 SVGEGT. The CDR3 is made up of 18 amino acids. J lost 9 bases, V lost 2 bases, and 15 bases had no gene match. CDR3 sequence: CASSYGSLAGGPLSEQFF. The DNA of the CDR3 is TGTGCCAGCAGTTACGGATCCTTAGCGGGGGGGCCCTTAAGTGAGCAGTTCTTC.

This clonotype was counted between two and nine times. This chain joins TRBV7-9 and TRBJ2-5, with D possibly matching TRBD2 (6 bases). The V and J ends lost 3 bases and 4 bases respectively, with 9 bases between them. Germline V gene sequence: CDR1 SEHNR, CDR2 FQNEAQ (reference sequence). The CDR3 totals 13 residues. Here the CDR3 reads CASSFPGVETQYF. CDR3 nucleotides: TGTGCCAGCAGCTTCCCGGGGGTAGAGACCCAGTACTTC.

The sample holds a few counts of this clonotype. The V call is TRBV7-2, the J call TRBJ2-3, with 12 bases fitting TRBD1. Trimming at V came to 6 bases and at J to 2 bases, leaving 3 bases not matched to a gene. Per germline, CDR1 SGHTA and CDR2 FQGNSA. This CDR3 has 15 amino acids. In DNA form, the CDR3 reads TGTGCCAGCAGACGGGACAGGGGGCCCACAGATACGCAGTATTTT. The encoded protein is CASRRDRGPTDTQYF.

This clonotype was counted many times. J is TRBJ2-2 and V is TRBV5-4; D might be TRBD2 (5 bases). The V and J ends lost 4 bases and 6 bases respectively, with 16 bases between them. Germline V gene lookup returns CDR1 SGHNT and CDR2 YYREEE (reference sequence). The CDR3 has 15 residues. CDR3: CASSPDPQRAGELFF. For the CDR3, the DNA is TGTGCCAGCAGCCCCGACCCACAGAGGGCCGGGGAGCTGTTTTTT.

This clonotype was found many times. As DNA, the CDR3 is TGCGCCAGCAGCTTGGCTAGCGGGGACTCCTACGAGCAGTACTTC. Its protein is CASSLASGDSYEQYF. V usage is TRBV5-1 and J usage is TRBJ2-7; 9 bases align to TRBD2. In germline, CDR1 is SGHRS, CDR2 YFSETQ. Trimming took 0 bases from V and 0 from J; bases not matched to a gene: 1. CDR3 length equals 15 residues.

This chain joins TRBV6-4 and TRBJ2-7; 10 nucleotides agree with TRBD1. There are 15 residues in the CDR3. Germline V CDR1 and CDR2: MRHNA, SNTAGT. The V segment lost 6 bases and the J segment 4 bases; nucleotides outside the gene matches: 9. The CDR3 reads CASSPTDRGGYEQYF. CDR3 in DNA: TGTGCCAGCAGCCCCACGGACAGGGGGGGATACGAGCAGTACTTC.

For this clonotype: The conserved phenylalanine or tryptophan is not found at the CDR3 terminus, so this likely reflects a read error. The gene calls are TRBV4-2 and TRBJ2-7, with a weak D call TRBD2 (6 bases). The CDR3 covers 13 residues. Trimming left V 4 bases short and J 0 bases short, with 7 bases between. Germline V gene data show CDR1 as LGHNA and CDR2 as YNFKEQ. The CDR3 DNA follows: TGTGCCAGCAGCCGGGGGGACTCCTACGAGCAGTACCTC. It encodes CASSRGDSYEQYL.

The chain carries TRBV11-2 and TRBJ2-3; 9 positions agree with TRBD1. Germline V lookup: CDR1 SGHAT, CDR2 FQNNGV. This CDR3 contains 16 residues. The junction had 11 bases not matched to a gene; V was cut back by 5 bases and J by 5 bases. The CDR3 coding sequence is TGTGCCAGCAGCCGCGGAGGGGGACAGGGTATAGATACGCAGTATTTT. Translation gives CASSRGGGQGIDTQYF. Using reference TRBV11-2 and TRBJ2-3 for the parts outside the CDR3, the full variable domain is EAGVAQSPRYKIIEKRQSVAFWCNPISGHATLYWYQQILGQGPKLLIQFQNNGVVDDSQLPKDRFSAERLKGVDSTLKIQPAKLEDSAVYLCASSRGGGQGIDTQYFGPGTRLTVL.